These 30 T cell receptor beta chains were all obtained from the same sample, sequenced in a study of low-dose radiotherapy and immunotherapy resistance in tumors. Alpha and beta chains were covered, as first-strand cDNA relied on TRAV- and TRBV-specific primers. TCRs underwent 20 PCR cycles of amplification with a constant-region primer and V-primer adapter. TCRdb itself ran the reads through MiXCR, one entry per CDR3 protein. The sample yields 7,000 to 9,000 distinct CDR3 sequences, roughly 50% seen once. These receptors came from a human donor with advanced metastatic prostate, ovarian, gallbladder or colorectal cancer (not recorded which). This table probably holds off-target reads from a library built for another chain.

The V call is TRBV28, the J call TRBJ2-1; TRBD2 is a possible D gene (6 bases). This CDR3 is built from 16 residues. The V end was cut by 3 bases, the J end by 4 bases, with 16 bases between. Germline CDR1 is MDHEN and CDR2 is SYDVKM. The CDR3 nucleotides are TGTGCCAGCAGTTTTTCCGGATTAGCGGCATACAATGAGCAGTTCTTC. It yields the protein CASSFSGLAAYNEQFF. Drawing the rest from reference TRBV28 and TRBJ2-1, the complete variable domain is DVKVTQSSRYLVKRTGEKVFLECVQDMDHENMFWYRQDPGLGLRLIYFSYDVKMKEKGDIPEGYSVSREKKERFSLILESASTNQTSMYLCASSFSGLAAYNEQFFGPGTRLTVL.

CDR3 sequence reads: CASSWGGTQPQHF. CDR3 coding DNA: TGTGCCAGCAGTTGGGGGGGGACTCAGCCCCAGCATTTT. This chain connects TRBV12-3 or TRBV12-4 to TRBJ1-5; tentatively, D is TRBD1 (5 bases). With 4 bases removed from V and 6 bases from J, the gap between germline ends came to 10 bases. The CDR3 covers 13 residues.

The rearrangement joins TRBV18 to TRBJ1-1; TRBD1 aligns across 10 bases. The trim removed 3 bases at V and 6 bases at J, leaving 1 base unmatched. The CDR3 is 13 amino acids. Germline V gene data show CDR1 as KGHSH and CDR2 as LQKENI. CDR3 in DNA: TGTGCCAGCTCACCGGGACAGGGGCCTGAAGCTTTCTTT. This codes for CASSPGQGPEAFF.

The J gene is TRBJ2-3, the V gene TRBV5-5; 8 nucleotides align to TRBD1. The V gene's germline CDR1 is SGHKS and CDR2 YYEKEE (reference sequence). The V and J ends lost 3 bases and 2 bases, in that order; junction bases with no gene match: 5. The CDR3 is 15 amino acids. CDR3: CASSSRDRFTDTQYF. The DNA of the CDR3 is TGTGCCAGCAGCTCCCGGGACAGGTTCACAGATACGCAGTATTTT. Drawing the rest from reference TRBV5-5 and TRBJ2-3, the complete variable domain is DAGVTQSPTHLIKTRGQQVTLRCSPISGHKSVSWYQQVLGQGPQFIFQYYEKEERGRGNFPDRFSARQFPNYSSELNVNALLLGDSALYLCASSSRDRFTDTQYFGPGTRLTVL.

The chain links TRBV28 to TRBJ1-2; 7 bases are shared with TRBD1. The J segment lost 8 bases and the V segment lost 5 bases, leaving 11 bases of the junction unmatched. The germline V gene encodes CDR1 MDHEN and CDR2 SYDVKM. The CDR3 sequence is 14 residues long. CDR3 sequence (DNA): TGTGCCAGCAGTAGCCCGACAGGGTTCTGGGGCTACACCTTC. Residues: CASSSPTGFWGYTF.

V is TRBV5-1 and J is TRBJ1-1, with a tentative D call TRBD1 (5 bases). This CDR3 spans 12 amino acids. The germline V and J ends were trimmed by 4 bases and 1 base, with 5 bases remaining between them. Per germline, CDR1 SGHRS and CDR2 YFSETQ. This chain's CDR3 is CASSQGNTEAFF. CDR3 nucleotide sequence: TGCGCCAGCAGCCAGGGGAACACTGAAGCTTTCTTT.

The chain employs TRBV30 and TRBJ2-6, with D unclear. Germline V gene data show CDR1 as GTSNPN and CDR2 as SVGIG (reference sequence). The CDR3 loop spans 12 amino acids. V gave up 3 bases and J gave up 0 bases, with 0 bases separating them. The CDR3 coding sequence is TGTGCCTGGAGCTCTGGGGCCAACGTCCTGACTTTC. Encoded protein: CAWSSGANVLTF.

This clonotype has more than one count but fewer than ten. The chain employs TRBV2 and TRBJ1-6; TRBD1 is a possible D gene (5 bases). This CDR3 comprises 14 residues. Germline lookup yields CDR1 SNHLY and CDR2 FYNNEI. V was pared by 7 bases and J by 6 bases, with 13 bases between. The CDR3 is CASTILGGNSPLHF. DNA for the CDR3: TGTGCCAGCACCATACTGGGGGGTAATTCACCCCTCCACTTT.

This clonotype was detected only a few times. The chain is built from TRBV12-3 or TRBV12-4 and TRBJ2-1, with 10 positions matching TRBD2. This CDR3 spans 14 amino acids. V shed 6 bases, J shed 9 bases, and the junction held 8 bases outside the gene matches. CDR3 coding DNA: TGTGCCAGCAGCTGGGAGCGGGGGGGCAGTGAGCAGTTCTTC. As protein: CASSWERGGSEQFF.

V gene TRBV20-1 combines with J gene TRBJ1-1, with D unresolved. The CDR3 runs 14 residues. V lost 0 bases and J 2 bases, leaving 10 bases between the germline ends. CDR1 DFQATT and CDR2 SNEGSKA come from the germline V gene (reference sequence). Written as DNA, the CDR3 is TGCAGTGCTAGAGATAGCGTTCACAACACTGAAGCTTTCTTT. It encodes CSARDSVHNTEAFF.

V gene TRBV10-3 combines with J gene TRBJ2-3, with 8 bases that match TRBD1. There are 16 residues in the CDR3. Trimming cost V 4 bases and J 1 base; bases outside gene matches: 7. Germline loops: CDR1 ENHRY, CDR2 SYGVKD. Here the CDR3 DNA reads TGTGCCATCAGTGGGACAGGGCAGCCTGGCACAGATACGCAGTATTTT. Translating gives CAISGTGQPGTDTQYF.

This clonotype came up once. V usage is TRBV6-1 and J usage is TRBJ1-1; D uncertain. Deletions cut 1 base from V and 5 bases from J, with 8 bases between. The CDR3 consists of 13 residues. Germline assignment: CDR1 MNHNS and CDR2 SASEGT. CDR3 sequence reads: CASSEGGRTEAFF. DNA of the CDR3: TGTGCCAGCAGTGAAGGTGGAAGAACTGAAGCTTTCTTT.

In its sample, this clonotype was seen once. J is TRBJ2-1 and V is TRBV5-1, with D unclear. The CDR3 has 16 residues. Looked up from germline, CDR1 is SGHRS and CDR2 is YFSETQ. V lost 0 bases to trimming and J lost 0 bases, with 10 bases between them. The CDR3 coding sequence is TGCGCCAGCAGCTTGGGTTGGTCGAGCTCCTACAATGAGCAGTTCTTC. Protein: CASSLGWSSSYNEQFF.

The rearrangement links TRBV5-1 to TRBJ2-1; TRBD2 might be the D (6 bases). The CDR3 totals 15 residues. The V gene lost 2 bases and the J gene lost 4 bases, with 13 bases spanning the gap. CDR1 and CDR2 (germline): SGHRS, YFSETQ. Here the CDR3 reads CASSFQPSAYNEQFF. CDR3 nucleotides: TGCGCCAGCAGCTTCCAACCTAGCGCTTACAATGAGCAGTTCTTC.

This clonotype was found a few times. The chain joins TRBV5-1 to TRBJ2-1; TRBD2 aligns across 11 bases. V was clipped by 0 bases and J by 4 bases; unmatched bases: 6. Looked up from germline, CDR1 is SGHRS and CDR2 is YFSETQ. There are 17 residues in the CDR3. The CDR3 bases are TGCGCCAGCAGCTTGGCCCCTACTAGCGGGGGATACAATGAGCAGTTCTTC. Protein product: CASSLAPTSGGYNEQFF.

The chain uses TRBV30 and TRBJ2-2; TRBD2 might be the D (7 bases). This CDR3 is built from 14 residues. Germline-derived CDR1 and CDR2 are GTSNPN and SVGIG (reference sequence). Between the trimmed V and J ends, which lost 8 bases and 4 bases, there was a span of 17 bases. The CDR3 DNA reads TGTGCCGGGCGGCGGGGGCAGGTCACCGGGGAGCTGTTTTTT. Protein sequence: CAGRRGQVTGELFF.

The V gene is TRBV29-1, the J gene TRBJ2-1, with D uncertain. The CDR3 has 15 amino acids. Germline CDR1 SQVTM, CDR2 ANQGSEA. Between the trimmed V and J ends, which lost 7 bases and 0 bases, there was a span of 16 bases. CDR3 amino acids: CSGRRAGASYNEQFF. As DNA, the CDR3 is TGCAGCGGCCGAAGAGCAGGAGCCTCCTACAATGAGCAGTTCTTC.

This clonotype was counted between two and nine times. The J gene is TRBJ2-2, the V gene TRBV29-1, with 11 bases aligning to TRBD2. Germline V CDR1 and CDR2: SQVTM, ANQGSEA. The V segment lost 3 bases and the J segment 4 bases; nucleotides outside the gene matches: 1. The CDR3 runs to 14 residues. As DNA, the CDR3 is TGCAGCGTTGATAGCGGGAGGGCCACCGGGGAGCTGTTTTTT. This sequence encodes CSVDSGRATGELFF.

This clonotype was seen more than once but under ten times. The chain combines TRBV5-1 with TRBJ1-1; perhaps TRBD1 as D (6 bases). Germline CDR1 reads SGHRS; CDR2 reads YFSETQ. V lost 10 bases and J 1 base, leaving 14 bases between the germline ends. CDR3 length equals 13 residues. The CDR3 DNA follows: TGCGCCGGACGGACAGACGCGAACACTGAAGCTTTCTTT. As protein: CAGRTDANTEAFF.

On this clonotype: One end of the junction varies from germline; a read error may be responsible. The rearrangement uses TRBV12-3 or TRBV12-4 and TRBJ1-2; 7 nucleotides agree with TRBD1. There are 12 residues in the CDR3. The CDR3 loop is CASSSIGQVPLF. The CDR3 region has the DNA TGTGCCAGCAGTTCCATAGGACAGGTCCCCCTCTTC.

This clonotype was counted a few times. This chain links TRBV30 with TRBJ1-2; 10 bases are shared with TRBD1. CDR3 length equals 14 residues. CDR1 is GTSNPN and CDR2 is SVGIG in the germline V gene (reference sequence). V was clipped by 4 bases and J by 8 bases; unmatched bases: 10. The CDR3, as DNA: TGTGCCTGGACTACCCTGGGGACAGGGGTCGGCTACACCTTC. Protein sequence: CAWTTLGTGVGYTF.

The rearrangement uses TRBV11-1 and TRBJ2-2; 14 bases are shared with TRBD2. Trimming cost V 1 base and J 5 bases; bases outside gene matches: 3. Germline lookup yields CDR1 SGHAT and CDR2 FQDESV (reference sequence). The CDR3 covers 17 residues. This CDR3 is CASSLGGLAGDTGELFF. For the CDR3, the DNA is TGTGCCAGCAGCTTAGGGGGACTAGCGGGAGATACCGGGGAGCTGTTTTTT.

CDR3 loop: CASSPFSGPPTDTQYF. The CDR3 bases are TGTGCCAGCTCACCTTTCAGCGGCCCTCCTACAGATACGCAGTATTTT. The chain joins TRBV18 to TRBJ2-3; TRBD2 is a possible D gene (5 bases). Germline assignment: CDR1 KGHSH and CDR2 LQKENI. The CDR3 has 16 amino acids. V lost 3 bases and J 3 bases, leaving 16 bases between the germline ends.

In this sample, this clonotype turned up a few times. The rearrangement links TRBV9 to TRBJ2-7, with TRBD1 matching over 11 bases. Germline lookup yields CDR1 SGDLS and CDR2 YYNGEE. The CDR3 consists of 15 residues. J was trimmed by 6 bases and V by 6 bases; bases with no gene match: 11. In DNA form, the CDR3 reads TGTGCCAGCACCCCAGGACAGGGGGCTATCGGCGAGCAGTACTTC. As protein: CASTPGQGAIGEQYF.

V is TRBV7-9 and J is TRBJ2-4, with D possibly TRBD1 on 6 matching bases. Germline assignment: CDR1 SEHNR and CDR2 FQNEAQ (reference sequence). This CDR3 region has 15 residues. Trimming cost V 5 bases and J 0 bases, with 11 bases left between them. CDR3 DNA: TGTGCCAGCAGCGGAGACAGGTCAGCCAAAAACATTCAGTACTTC. Its protein product is CASSGDRSAKNIQYF.

This clonotype was counted between two and nine times. This chain joins TRBV29-1 and TRBJ1-2; D gene unclear. The CDR3 is made up of 11 amino acids. CDR1 is SQVTM, CDR2 ANQGSEA, per germline. Trimming took off 4 bases at V and 5 bases at J, with 8 bases between the two ends. The CDR3 here is CSVGLAYGYTF. The CDR3 nucleotides are TGCAGCGTTGGTCTCGCGTATGGCTACACCTTC.

This clonotype was counted between two and nine times. The rearrangement links TRBV30 to TRBJ1-1; 8 bases agree with TRBD1. The CDR3 totals 14 residues. The V and J ends lost 2 bases and 0 bases, in that order; junction bases with no gene match: 2. Germline CDR1 is GTSNPN and CDR2 is SVGIG (reference sequence). Here the CDR3 reads CAWSRTGMNTEAFF. In DNA, the CDR3 is TGTGCCTGGAGTCGGACAGGGATGAACACTGAAGCTTTCTTT.

This clonotype was seen a few times. The chain uses TRBV18 and TRBJ2-7; perhaps D is TRBD1 or TRBD2 (5 bases each). Trimming removed 2 bases at V and 6 bases at J, with 14 bases between. The germline gives CDR1 KGHSH, CDR2 LQKENI. This CDR3 region has 14 residues. The CDR3 region is CASSPTGPTAEQYF. CDR3 bases: TGTGCCAGCTCACCAACGGGGCCCACTGCCGAGCAGTACTTC.

The chain has TRBV2 and TRBJ2-1; a possible D gene is TRBD2 (5 bases). The germline V gene has CDR1 SNHLY and CDR2 FYNNEI. Trimming stripped 4 bases from V and 8 bases from J, with 12 bases between. This CDR3 has 13 amino acids. The CDR3 region is CASSGTSRHEQFF. Written as DNA, the CDR3 is TGTGCCAGCAGTGGGACTTCCCGGCATGAGCAGTTCTTC.

J is TRBJ2-1 and V is TRBV9, with TRBD2 matching 11 bases. Germline V gene lookup returns CDR1 SGDLS and CDR2 YYNGEE. CDR3 length: 18 amino acids. V gave up 5 bases and J gave up 1 base; unmatched junction bases: 11. The CDR3 loop is CASRRGSGRGDSYNEQFF. In DNA form, the CDR3 reads TGTGCCAGCAGGCGGGGTAGCGGGAGGGGGGATTCCTACAATGAGCAGTTCTTC.